Sequencing of this TCR beta chain was carried out in a study of blood T cell repertoires in COVID-19. As for the study in general: COVID-19 samples collected from the United States, Italy and Spain covered acute and convalescent phases. T cells, B-cell-depleted T cells, or PBMCs provided the cDNA or gDNA that served as material.

Original analysis: Reference gene primer amplification gave nucleated cell count estimates. Libraries were prepared by immunoSEQ multiplex PCR; TCRdb keeps only in-frame clonotypes and omits some of them. The D gene and trimming were derived from the DNA, and the V and J assignments and clone size from that table. This sample yields 88,000 or so clones, of which 81% are seen a single time; about 4.1% belongs to the top ten. This CDR3 comprises 15 residues. Germline CDR1 SNHLY, CDR2 FYNNEI. Trimming pared 3 bases from V and 3 bases from J, leaving 11 bases between. The specimen sequenced was peripheral blood. This chain links TRBV2 with TRBJ1-4; D is uncertain. The TCR sequence derives from a man aged 60 to 75 with acute or convalescent COVID-19. The CDR3 coding sequence is TGTGCCAGCAGTGAGGGTGGAGGGTCTAATGAAAAACTGTTTTTT. Amino acid sequence: CASSEGGGSNEKLFF.